This note documents a single T cell receptor beta chain sequence. Its target is not known. Sample time point: peripheral blood 6 weeks after treatment start. The data were taken from a study of PD-L1 blockade in urothelial cancer. For the study at large: Male patients with bladder-origin urothelial cancer numbered about 85% of the 29. Specimens of blood held a median count of approximately 150,000 T cells. Prior regimens of chemotherapy numbered 0 to 3 per patient. Study conclusions and caveats: Durable-benefit cases showed more tumor-associated blood clone expansion at 3 weeks.

V was clipped by 3 bases and J by 2 bases, with 10 bases between them. The germline gives CDR1 SGDLS, CDR2 YYNGEE. The CDR3 has 14 residues. TCRdb's table, derived via immunoSEQ multiplex PCR, lists solely in-frame clones and lacks some. The table has tens of thousands of clones, approximately 85% seen once. This material consisted of PBMCs, taken around atezolizumab (anti-PD-L1) treatment. The sequence derives from a man aged 45-65 years with urothelial cancer. The V and J genes are TRBV9 and TRBJ2-3; no definite D call. DNA for the CDR3: TGTGCCAGCAGCGGCGGAGCCCTCACAGATACGCAGTATTTT. Translation: CASSGGALTDTQYF.